Presented here are 18 T cell receptor beta chains from one specimen sequenced in a study of a mutant IDH1 vaccine in newly diagnosed glioma (dated by TCRdb to the early 2020s). Their recognized antigens are unknown. This sample's time point label indicates: week 47, end of study. Every vaccine dose consisted of 300 ug of a 20-mer mutant IDH1 peptide in Montanide, administered subcutaneously together with topical imiquimod. Library preparation employed the immunoSEQ multiplex PCR assay. Drawn from immuneACCESS, this table holds only the in-frame rearrangements with V and J called that TCRdb kept. Clones are partly lost; checked studies trace under half to an unresolved V gene and leave the rest unexplained. Across this sample there are roughly 43,000 clones, with 65% to 90% seen only once. About 19% of the sample goes to the ten largest clones. Sequenced here: PBMCs, sampled from a glioma patient whose treatment included an IDH1 peptide vaccine. All receptors come from a man aged 18 to 30 with glioma. Some clones in this sample may be carry-over from other donors' samples.

J is TRBJ1-6 and V is TRBV6-5; D gene uncertain. Looked up from germline, CDR1 is MNHEY and CDR2 is SVGAGI. The germline V and J ends were trimmed by 6 bases and 0 bases, with 9 bases remaining between them. The CDR3 is made up of 15 amino acids. CDR3 protein: CASRGKGSYNSPLHF. The CDR3 DNA reads as TGTGCCAGCAGGGGGAAAGGCTCCTATAATTCACCCCTCCACTTT.

This sequence joins TRBV7-8 and TRBJ1-2; TRBD1 agrees at 9 bases. Germline V gene sequence: CDR1 SGHVS, CDR2 FQNEAQ. The CDR3 spans 17 residues. With 5 bases clipped from V and 4 bases from J, the junction kept 14 bases outside the gene matches. The CDR3 protein is CASSLRPEGQGPYGYTF. CDR3 DNA sequence: TGTGCCAGCAGCCTCCGACCCGAGGGACAGGGTCCCTATGGCTACACCTTC.

In this sample, this clone turned up once. J is TRBJ1-6 and V is TRBV6-1; no clear D gene. In germline, CDR1 is MNHNS, CDR2 SASEGT. V lost 3 bases to trimming and J lost 0 bases, with 9 bases between them. The CDR3 has 16 amino acids. The CDR3 bases are TGTGCCAGCAGTGATCGAGGGCGCTCCTATAATTCACCCCTCCACTTT. It is translated as CASSDRGRSYNSPLHF.

The gene calls are TRBV7-2 and TRBJ2-2; D gene unclear. The CDR3 has 15 amino acids. CDR1 and CDR2 from the germline V gene are SGHTA and FQGNSA. V lost 6 bases and J 0 bases, leaving 11 bases between the germline ends. The CDR3 loop is CASRARLANTGELFF. Here the CDR3 DNA reads TGTGCCAGCAGGGCCAGGCTTGCGAACACCGGGGAGCTGTTTTTT.

This clone was counted between two and nine times. V gene TRBV2 combines with J gene TRBJ1-5; TRBD1 matches 8 bases. J was trimmed by 2 bases and V by 5 bases; bases with no gene match: 5. The CDR3 extends over 15 amino acids. The germline gives CDR1 SNHLY, CDR2 FYNNEI. CDR3 coding DNA: TGTGCCAGCAGTCTCGACAGGGGCGGCAATCAGCCCCAGCATTTT. Translation: CASSLDRGGNQPQHF.

The V call is TRBV7-8, the J call TRBJ2-7, with 7 bases identical to TRBD1. This CDR3 is 15 amino acids long. Germline V gives CDR1 SGHVS, CDR2 FQNEAQ. Trimming cost V 2 bases and J 7 bases; bases outside gene matches: 11. The chain's CDR3 is CASSLRTGPYVEQYF. The DNA of the CDR3 is TGTGCCAGCAGCTTACGGACAGGCCCGTATGTAGAGCAGTACTTC.

V usage is TRBV28 and J usage is TRBJ1-1; no clear D gene. V was pared by 6 bases and J by 0 bases, with 8 bases between. This CDR3 has 13 amino acids. From germline, CDR1 is MDHEN and CDR2 SYDVKM. The CDR3 nucleotides read TGTGCCAGCAGCTATTATCTGAACACTGAAGCTTTCTTT. It yields the protein CASSYYLNTEAFF. The variable domain in full, with the rest retrieved from reference TRBV28 and TRBJ1-1, is DVKVTQSSRYLVKRTGEKVFLECVQDMDHENMFWYRQDPGLGLRLIYFSYDVKMKEKGDIPEGYSVSREKKERFSLILESASTNQTSMYLCASSYYLNTEAFFGQGTRLTVV.

V and J are TRBV27 and TRBJ1-1; 8 bases map to TRBD1. Germline CDR1 MNHEY, CDR2 SMNVEV (reference sequence). This CDR3 region has 12 residues. The V segment lost 10 bases and the J segment 4 bases; nucleotides outside the gene matches: 5. The CDR3 nucleotides are TGTGCCACGCAAACAGGGGGCACTGAAGCTTTCTTT. The encoded protein is CATQTGGTEAFF.

The V and J genes are TRBV30 and TRBJ2-7; 7 positions agree with TRBD1. The germline V gene encodes CDR1 GTSNPN and CDR2 SVGIG (reference sequence). Trimming cost V 4 bases and J 0 bases; bases outside gene matches: 6. The CDR3 runs 14 residues. The CDR3 bases are TGTGCCTGGAAGGGACAGAGGAGCTCCTACGAGCAGTACTTC. This translates into CAWKGQRSSYEQYF.

This clone came up a few times. The chain carries TRBV20-1 and TRBJ1-4; D not resolved. The V end lost 6 bases, the J end lost 8 bases, and 10 bases lay between the germline ends. The CDR3 is 11 residues long. The V gene's germline CDR1 is DFQATT and CDR2 SNEGSKA (reference sequence). CDR3: CSAPALEKLFF. In DNA, the CDR3 is TGCAGTGCCCCGGCCTTGGAAAAACTGTTTTTT.

The gene calls are TRBV30 and TRBJ2-3; D may be TRBD1 or TRBD2 (5 bases each). The V gene lost 5 bases and the J gene lost 3 bases, with 15 bases spanning the gap. The CDR3 runs 14 residues. The germline gives CDR1 GTSNPN, CDR2 SVGIG (reference sequence). The CDR3 coding sequence is TGTGCCTGGCGTTTGGGGGTAAAGACAGATACGCAGTATTTT. Amino acid sequence: CAWRLGVKTDTQYF. Variable domain in full (rest from reference TRBV30 and TRBJ2-3): SQTIHQWPATLVQPVGSPLSLECTVEGTSNPNLYWYRQAAGRGLQLLFYSVGIGQISSEVPQNLSASRPQDRQFILSSKKLLLSDSGFYLCAWRLGVKTDTQYFGPGTRLTVL.

This chain connects TRBV9 to TRBJ2-5, with 12 bases that match TRBD2. V lost 4 bases to trimming and J lost 5 bases; unmatched junction nucleotides: 9. The CDR3 runs to 16 residues. Germline V gene sequence: CDR1 SGDLS, CDR2 YYNGEE. CDR3 sequence reads: CASSHTSGGPRETQYF. The CDR3 bases are TGTGCCAGCAGCCACACTAGCGGGGGGCCGAGGGAGACCCAGTACTTC. Variable domain in full (rest from reference TRBV9 and TRBJ2-5): DSGVTQTPKHLITATGQRVTLRCSPRSGDLSVYWYQQSLDQGLQFLIQYYNGEERAKGNILERFSAQQFPDLHSELNLSSLELGDSALYFCASSHTSGGPRETQYFGPGTRLLVL.

The rearrangement uses TRBV10-3 and TRBJ1-1; possibly TRBD1 for D (5 bases). Trimming pared 2 bases from V and 3 bases from J, leaving 10 bases between. The CDR3 sequence is 14 residues long. Germline lookup yields CDR1 ENHRY and CDR2 SYGVKD. The CDR3, as DNA: TGTGCCATCAGTGAGGCCACAGGCTACACTGAAGCTTTCTTT. It translates to CAISEATGYTEAFF.

The chain links TRBV4-3 to TRBJ2-1; D might be TRBD1 or TRBD2, each matching 5 bases. The CDR3 contains 16 residues. With 0 bases removed from V and 0 bases from J, the gap between germline ends came to 9 bases. Germline CDR1 reads LGHNA; CDR2 reads YSLEER. The CDR3 region is CASSQDRGVSYNEQFF. As DNA, the CDR3 is TGCGCCAGCAGCCAAGATAGAGGGGTCTCCTACAATGAGCAGTTCTTC.

The chain employs TRBV19 and TRBJ1-2, with D unresolved. V was clipped by 4 bases and J by 1 base, with 10 bases between them. CDR1 and CDR2 from the germline V gene are LNHDA and SQIVND (reference sequence). The CDR3 runs 14 residues. CDR3 region: CASSSQVVNYGYTF. CDR3 coding DNA: TGTGCCAGTAGTAGTCAGGTTGTTAACTATGGCTACACCTTC.

V and J are TRBV5-1 and TRBJ2-3; 8 bases are shared with TRBD1. CDR1 SGHRS and CDR2 YFSETQ come from the germline V gene. CDR3 length equals 16 residues. V shed 2 bases, J shed 4 bases, and the junction held 9 bases outside the gene matches. CDR3 bases: TGCGCCAGCAGCTTAGACCGGACAGGGATGGCAGATACGCAGTATTTT. Translated, it gives CASSLDRTGMADTQYF.

This clone has a handful of counts. The chain combines TRBV21-1 with TRBJ1-1. TRBV21-1 represents a pseudogene. CDR3 length: 16 residues. The CDR3 spells CASSKVSPPGNTEAFF. Written as DNA, the CDR3 is TGTGCCAGCAGCAAAGTTTCCCCCCCTGGGAACACTGAAGCTTTCTTT.

The J gene is TRBJ1-1, the V gene TRBV7-6, with D hard to call. V shed 1 base and J shed 0 bases, with 6 bases lying between them. There are 14 residues in the CDR3. CDR1 and CDR2 from the germline V gene are SGHVS and FNYEAQ. The CDR3 spells CASSLEWLNTEAFF. CDR3 bases: TGTGCCAGCAGCTTAGAATGGCTGAACACTGAAGCTTTCTTT. Complete variable domain (other parts from reference TRBV7-6 and TRBJ1-1): GAGVSQSPRYKVTKRGQDVALRCDPISGHVSLYWYRQALGQGPEFLTYFNYEAQQDKSGLPNDRFSAERPEGSISTLTIQRTEQRDSAMYRCASSLEWLNTEAFFGQGTRLTVV.